A single sample gave rise to the 28 T cell receptor beta chains below, sequenced in a study of response to subunit inactivated influenza vaccine. A single record per CDR3 protein comes from TCRdb applying MiXCR to the RT-PCR reads. The sample lists about 190,000 distinct CDR3 sequences, around an eighth occurring once. The material was CD8+ T cells sorted from PBMCs, obtained around 5 days after vaccination. These receptors were taken from a man between 50 and 59 years old who received an inactivated influenza vaccine.

This clonotype was found a few times. The rearrangement links TRBV11-1 to TRBJ2-1; 10 bases match TRBD2. The CDR3 consists of 15 residues. Trimming at V came to 3 bases and at J to 3 bases, leaving 2 bases not matched to a gene. Looked up from germline, CDR1 is SGHAT and CDR2 is FQDESV (reference sequence). CDR3 loop: CASSFGTSVYNEQFF. The CDR3 DNA sequence: TGTGCCAGCAGCTTTGGGACTAGCGTCTACAATGAGCAGTTCTTC.

The sample holds a few counts of this clonotype. The chain combines TRBV7-2 with TRBJ2-7, with a possible D match to TRBD1 (5 bases). Germline loops: CDR1 SGHTA, CDR2 FQGNSA. This CDR3 has 15 amino acids. V lost 5 bases to trimming and J lost 3 bases, with 17 bases between them. Written as DNA, the CDR3 is TGTGCCAGCAGCCTTACGCCCCTAGGGGACTACGAGCAGTACTTC. This encodes CASSLTPLGDYEQYF.

J is TRBJ2-1 and V is TRBV6-2 or TRBV6-3, with 7 bases matching TRBD2. The CDR3 extends over 14 amino acids. With V trimmed by 4 bases and J by 4 bases, 4 bases remained unmatched. The germline V gene encodes CDR1 MNHEY and CDR2 SVGEGT. The CDR3 reads CASSWLAVYNEQFF. The CDR3 DNA reads TGTGCCAGCAGTTGGCTAGCGGTTTACAATGAGCAGTTCTTC.

The V and J genes are TRBV6-2 or TRBV6-3 and TRBJ2-5; 10 bases map to TRBD1. This CDR3 spans 16 amino acids. Germline V gene data show CDR1 as MNHEY and CDR2 as SVGEGT. V was clipped by 4 bases and J by 5 bases; unmatched bases: 10. CDR3 loop: CASSWNRDRGWETQYF. The CDR3 DNA follows: TGTGCCAGCAGTTGGAACCGGGACAGGGGTTGGGAGACCCAGTACTTC.

V gene TRBV20-1 combines with J gene TRBJ2-1, with 7 bases fitting TRBD2. Trimming cost V 3 bases and J 4 bases; bases outside gene matches: 15. This CDR3 is built from 17 residues. Per the germline V gene, CDR1 is DFQATT and CDR2 is SNEGSKA (reference sequence). CDR3 DNA sequence: TGCAGTGCTAGTGGGGGGGACTCCGGGGGAGCTTACAATGAGCAGTTCTTC. This gives the protein CSASGGDSGGAYNEQFF.

The chain links TRBV9 to TRBJ1-2; D might be TRBD1 (6 bases). This CDR3 has 15 residues. Trimming stripped 4 bases from V and 4 bases from J, with 17 bases between. The germline V gene encodes CDR1 SGDLS and CDR2 YYNGEE. CDR3 protein: CASSTHGQPSYGYTF. The CDR3 DNA is TGTGCCAGCAGCACCCATGGACAGCCTTCCTATGGCTACACCTTC.

This clonotype was seen only a few times. V usage is TRBV29-1 and J usage is TRBJ2-2, with no clear D. The CDR3 totals 13 residues. Germline CDR1 reads SQVTM; CDR2 reads ANQGSEA. Trimming shortened V by 1 base and J by 5 bases, and 8 bases separated the two germline ends. The CDR3 DNA reads as TGCAGCGTTGAAGGGGGTAGAACCGGGGAGCTGTTTTTT. Amino acid sequence: CSVEGGRTGELFF.

This clonotype has more than one count but fewer than ten. The V gene is TRBV25-1, the J gene TRBJ2-1, with unresolved D. The CDR3 totals 12 residues. The ends were cut back, 6 bases at V and 3 bases at J, with 6 bases in the middle. The germline V gene encodes CDR1 MGHDK and CDR2 SYGVNS. The CDR3 protein is CASRTGYNEQFF. In nucleotides, the CDR3 is TGTGCCAGCAGGACTGGCTACAATGAGCAGTTCTTC. Based on the CDR3 plus reference TRBV25-1 and TRBJ2-1, the full variable domain is EADIYQTPRYLVIGTGKKITLECSQTMGHDKMYWYQQDPGMELHLIHYSYGVNSTEKGDLSSESTVSRIRTEHFPLTLESARPSHTSQYLCASRTGYNEQFFGPGTRLTVL.

The rearrangement uses TRBV4-3 and TRBJ2-1, with 12 bases matching TRBD2. The junction had 4 bases not matched to a gene; V was cut back by 2 bases and J by 8 bases. The germline V gene encodes CDR1 LGHNA and CDR2 YSLEER. The CDR3 has 15 residues. CDR3 sequence: CASSQWTSGVDEQFF. DNA of the CDR3: TGCGCCAGCAGCCAATGGACTAGCGGGGTCGATGAGCAGTTCTTC.

This clonotype was counted a few times. The V and J genes are TRBV10-3 and TRBJ2-3; the D gene is possibly TRBD2 (6 bases). Germline V CDR1 and CDR2: ENHRY, SYGVKD. Trimming stripped 4 bases from V and 7 bases from J, with 18 bases between. The CDR3 is 15 residues long. The DNA of the CDR3 is TGTGCCATCAGTGGACTAGAGCAAGGCGGGTATACGCAGTATTTT. Residues: CAISGLEQGGYTQYF.

For this clonotype: A much larger clone differs from this one at a single base, so this may be a read error. This chain uses TRBV20-1 with TRBJ2-7; D unclear. This CDR3 has 15 residues. Germline CDR1 is DFQATT and CDR2 is SNEGSKA (reference sequence). V lost 2 bases and J lost 5, with 19 bases in between. CDR3: CSARHAPRDTDEQYF. In nucleotides, the CDR3 is TGCAGTGCTAGACATGCCCCTCGTGACACCGACGAGCAGTACTTC.

The chain uses TRBV7-3 and TRBJ2-1, with TRBD2 matching 8 bases. The CDR3 length is 14 residues. The germline V gene encodes CDR1 SGHTA and CDR2 FQGTGA. V was pared by 7 bases and J by 3 bases, with 5 bases of the junction left unmatched. The CDR3 nucleotides read TGTGCCAGCATCCAAGCGGGAGTCTACAATGAGCAGTTCTTC. It translates to CASIQAGVYNEQFF.

CDR3 DNA sequence: TGTGCCAGCAGCTTAACCGGGAGAACCGAGCTTGATGAGCAGTTCTTC. This translates into CASSLTGRTELDEQFF. The chain links TRBV11-2 to TRBJ2-1, with a tentative D call TRBD2 (6 bases). Germline V lookup: CDR1 SGHAT, CDR2 FQNNGV. The V gene lost 2 bases and the J gene lost 8 bases, with 19 bases spanning the gap. The CDR3 sequence is 16 residues long.

This clonotype was seen a few times. For the CDR3, the DNA is TGTGCCAGCAGTTACGGGGGCGTTAATGAGCAGTTCTTC. This translates into CASSYGGVNEQFF. The V and J genes are TRBV6-2 or TRBV6-3 and TRBJ2-1; weak D call: TRBD1 (6 bases). Trimming took 2 bases from V and 7 from J, leaving 9 bases between them. Germline V gene lookup returns CDR1 MNHEY and CDR2 SVGEGT. CDR3 length: 13 residues.

This clonotype was seen more than once but under ten times. The chain recombines TRBV2 with TRBJ1-6; a weak D match, TRBD1 (5 bases). The CDR3 contains 14 residues. With 4 bases removed from V and 7 bases from J, the gap between germline ends came to 11 bases. The germline CDR1 and CDR2 sequences are SNHLY and FYNNEI. Here the CDR3 reads CASSAGVGNSPLHF. CDR3 coding DNA: TGTGCCAGCAGTGCGGGGGTCGGGAATTCACCCCTCCACTTT. Combining the CDR3 with reference TRBV2 and TRBJ1-6 gives the whole variable domain EPEVTQTPSHQVTQMGQEVILRCVPISNHLYFYWYRQILGQKVEFLVSFYNNEISEKSEIFDDQFSVERPDGSNFTLKIRSTKLEDSAMYFCASSAGVGNSPLHFGNGTRLTVT.

In this sample, this clonotype turned up a few times. V is TRBV11-2 and J is TRBJ2-7, with unresolved D. The CDR3 is 13 amino acids. Trimming pared 1 base from V and 3 bases from J, leaving 7 bases between. Germline-derived CDR1 and CDR2 are SGHAT and FQNNGV. CDR3 in amino acids: CASSLGTYYEQYF. The CDR3 DNA is TGTGCCAGCAGCTTAGGCACTTACTACGAGCAGTACTTC.

The chain is built from TRBV20-1 and TRBJ1-2; the D gene is possibly TRBD1 (6 bases). This CDR3 has 13 amino acids. The ends were cut back, 6 bases at V and 5 bases at J, with 16 bases in the middle. CDR1 DFQATT and CDR2 SNEGSKA come from the germline V gene (reference sequence). CDR3 protein: CSAEPGDIYGYTF. The CDR3 DNA reads as TGCAGTGCCGAGCCAGGGGACATTTATGGCTACACCTTC.

This clonotype turned up a few times. V and J are TRBV20-1 and TRBJ2-1; 7 positions agree with TRBD2. CDR1 and CDR2 from the germline V gene are DFQATT and SNEGSKA (reference sequence). V trimming: 3 bases; J trimming: 7 bases; junction bases outside the gene matches: 3. This CDR3 has 12 residues. Here the CDR3 reads CSASLGGNEQFF. DNA of the CDR3: TGCAGTGCTAGCTTGGGGGGGAATGAGCAGTTCTTC.

The V gene is TRBV12-3 or TRBV12-4, the J gene TRBJ2-3, with D perhaps given as TRBD1 or TRBD2 (6 bases each). This CDR3 comprises 15 residues. V was pared by 3 bases and J by 1 base, with 11 bases between. CDR3 sequence reads: CASSFTRGGTDTQYF. The DNA for the CDR3 is TGTGCCAGCAGTTTTACGAGGGGGGGCACAGATACGCAGTATTTT.

This clonotype was observed at least ten times. The chain employs TRBV29-1 and TRBJ2-1; 9 nucleotides agree with TRBD2. Germline loops: CDR1 SQVTM, CDR2 ANQGSEA. J gave up 7 bases and V 2 bases, and 9 bases lay outside the gene matches. The CDR3 covers 15 residues. The CDR3 protein is CSVESTGGRVNEQFF. The CDR3 DNA reads as TGCAGCGTTGAATCTACGGGCGGGAGGGTTAATGAGCAGTTCTTC.

This chain joins TRBV7-9 and TRBJ2-5; 7 bases fit TRBD1. The CDR3 runs 16 residues. Looked up from germline, CDR1 is SEHNR and CDR2 is FQNEAQ (reference sequence). V was pared by 2 bases and J by 4 bases, with 10 bases of the junction left unmatched. DNA for the CDR3: TGTGCCAGCAGCTTACCTGATGGGACAGATTTAGAGACCCAGTACTTC. This codes for CASSLPDGTDLETQYF.

This chain connects TRBV20-1 to TRBJ2-1; D is unclear. This CDR3 contains 11 residues. V was shortened by 6 bases and J by 6 bases, with 9 bases between the two germline ends. Germline CDR1 reads DFQATT; CDR2 reads SNEGSKA (reference sequence). The CDR3, as DNA: TGCAGTGCCCCATGGGCCAATGAGCAGTTCTTC. Protein product: CSAPWANEQFF.

This clonotype was counted between two and nine times. CDR3 loop: CASGRQGSYEQYF. The CDR3, as DNA: TGCGCCAGCGGCAGACAGGGGAGCTACGAGCAGTACTTC. The chain uses TRBV5-1 and TRBJ2-7, with 8 bases that match TRBD1. CDR3 length: 13 residues. Germline V gene data show CDR1 as SGHRS and CDR2 as YFSETQ. J gave up 3 bases and V 7 bases, and 6 bases lay outside the gene matches.

The sample holds a few counts of this clonotype. J is TRBJ1-5 and V is TRBV28; tentative D call: TRBD1 (5 bases). Germline V gene data show CDR1 as MDHEN and CDR2 as SYDVKM. The CDR3 is made up of 15 amino acids. Trimming took 3 bases from V and 1 from J, leaving 10 bases between them. The CDR3 DNA sequence: TGTGCCAGCAGTTTCAGGGACGTGAGCAATCAGCCCCAGCATTTT. Translated, it gives CASSFRDVSNQPQHF.

This chain joins TRBV12-3 or TRBV12-4 and TRBJ2-1, with 14 nucleotides matching TRBD2. The trim removed 5 bases at V and 10 bases at J, leaving 10 bases unmatched. The CDR3 spans 16 residues. In DNA form, the CDR3 reads TGTGCCAGCAGTCCTCCGGGACTAGCGGGAGTTAACGAGCAGTTCTTC. It yields the protein CASSPPGLAGVNEQFF.

The J gene is TRBJ2-7, the V gene TRBV7-2, with D possibly matching TRBD1 (5 bases). The germline gives CDR1 SGHTA, CDR2 FQGNSA. V gave up 5 bases and J gave up 0 bases, with 20 bases separating them. The CDR3 is made up of 17 amino acids. The CDR3: CASSPSTGVYSSYEQYF. CDR3 bases: TGTGCCAGCAGCCCTTCCACAGGAGTGTACTCCTCCTACGAGCAGTACTTC.

In its sample, this clonotype was seen many times. The chain has TRBV5-1 and TRBJ1-1; perhaps TRBD1 as D (5 bases). The germline V gene encodes CDR1 SGHRS and CDR2 YFSETQ. The CDR3 is 15 residues long. V shed 3 bases and J shed 3 bases, with 15 bases lying between them. As DNA, the CDR3 is TGCGCCAGCAGCTGGGCCACGGGGCCGTACACTGAAGCTTTCTTT. Encoded protein: CASSWATGPYTEAFF.

V and J are TRBV28 and TRBJ1-3, with 12 bases fitting TRBD1. Germline CDR1 is MDHEN and CDR2 is SYDVKM. J gave up 8 bases and V 3 bases, and 11 bases lay outside the gene matches. This CDR3 is built from 17 residues. The CDR3 reads CASSFSFGTGGADTIYF. DNA for the CDR3: TGTGCCAGCAGTTTTTCTTTTGGGACAGGGGGCGCGGACACCATATATTTT.